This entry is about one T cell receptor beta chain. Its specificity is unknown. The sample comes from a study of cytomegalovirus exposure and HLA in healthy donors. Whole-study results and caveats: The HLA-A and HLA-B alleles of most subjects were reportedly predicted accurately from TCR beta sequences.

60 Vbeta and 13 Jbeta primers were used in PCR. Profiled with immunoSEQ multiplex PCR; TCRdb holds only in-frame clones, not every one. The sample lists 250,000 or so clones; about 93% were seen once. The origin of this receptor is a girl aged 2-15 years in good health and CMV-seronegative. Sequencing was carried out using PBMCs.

CDR3 protein: CASSLLADSTDTQYF. The CDR3 DNA follows: TGTGCCAGCAGTCTACTAGCGGATAGCACAGATACGCAGTATTTT. The chain employs TRBV27 and TRBJ2-3, with 8 bases lining up with TRBD2. Germline V gene lookup returns CDR1 MNHEY and CDR2 SMNVEV (reference sequence). The CDR3 covers 15 residues. V was clipped by 5 bases and J by 0 bases; unmatched bases: 4.